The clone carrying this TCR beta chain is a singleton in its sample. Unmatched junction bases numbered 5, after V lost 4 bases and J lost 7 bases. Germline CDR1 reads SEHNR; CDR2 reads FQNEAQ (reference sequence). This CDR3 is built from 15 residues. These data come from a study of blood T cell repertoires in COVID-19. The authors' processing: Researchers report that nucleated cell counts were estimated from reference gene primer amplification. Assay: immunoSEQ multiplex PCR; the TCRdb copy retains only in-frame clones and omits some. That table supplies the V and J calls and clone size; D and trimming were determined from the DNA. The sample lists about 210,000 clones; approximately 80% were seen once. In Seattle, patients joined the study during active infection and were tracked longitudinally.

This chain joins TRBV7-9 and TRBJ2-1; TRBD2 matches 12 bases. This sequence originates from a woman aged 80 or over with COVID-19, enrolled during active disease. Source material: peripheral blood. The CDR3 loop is CASSYRLAGVNEQFF. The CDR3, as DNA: TGTGCCAGCAGCTACAGACTAGCGGGAGTTAATGAGCAGTTCTTC. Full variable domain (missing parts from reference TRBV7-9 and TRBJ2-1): DTGVSQNPRHKITKRGQNVTFRCDPISEHNRLYWYRQTLGQGPEFLTYFQNEAQLEKSRLLSDRFSAERPKGSFSTLEIQRTEQGDSAMYLCASSYRLAGVNEQFFGPGTRLTVL.